The following is a T cell receptor beta chain sequence with its context. The length of the CDR3 is 17 residues. CDR1 is SGHRS, CDR2 YFSETQ, per germline. Unmatched junction bases numbered 13, after V lost 4 bases and J lost 4 bases. This entry comes from a study of blood T cell repertoires in COVID-19. Turning to the study itself: Sources were T cells, B-cell-depleted T cells, or PBMCs; the material itself was cDNA or gDNA.

Produced via immunoSEQ multiplex PCR; TCRdb's table is partial and in-frame only. In the table there are approximately 99,000 clones, about 86% of which are singletons. This chain connects TRBV5-1 to TRBJ1-1, with 10 bases fitting TRBD1. Sequencing input: peripheral blood. This sequence originates from a woman aged 55-70 years in a cohort sampled during active or convalescent COVID-19. The CDR3 sequence is CASSPEGDRGGGTEAFF. CDR3 DNA: TGCGCCAGCAGCCCGGAAGGGGACAGGGGAGGTGGCACTGAAGCTTTCTTT. Full variable domain (missing parts from reference TRBV5-1 and TRBJ1-1): KAGVTQTPRYLIKTRGQQVTLSCSPISGHRSVSWYQQTPGQGLQFLFEYFSETQRNKGNFPGRFSGRQFSNSRSEMNVSTLELGDSALYLCASSPEGDRGGGTEAFFGQGTRLTVV.